This T cell receptor beta chain came from a study of T cells in Graves' hyperthyroidism and ophthalmopathy. Study-level findings and limits: Stable hyperthyroidism and ophthalmopathy were separated using 13 V-J signatures. Within blood appeared most thyroid clonotypes that had expanded above 0.001.

Amplification of TCR beta CDR3 regions was performed using RNA transcripts as template. The HTBI primer set drove a first-round RT-PCR of the TCR CDR3. A single record per CDR3 protein comes from TCRdb applying MiXCR to the multiplex PCR reads. This sample carries around 600,000 distinct CDR3 sequences, more than 15% of them seen once, and the ten largest clones take around 3.5%. At least ten counts were recorded for this clonotype. Its antigen is still unknown. Exclusion criteria comprised uncontrolled infection, other autoimmune disease, pregnancy or lactation. PBMCs were collected from a roughly 9.7 ml volume of fresh peripheral blood. The CDR3 covers 12 residues. Germline V CDR1 and CDR2: SQVTM, ANQGSEA. With 3 bases removed from V and 7 bases from J, the gap between germline ends came to 12 bases.

The chain links TRBV29-1 to TRBJ2-5; TRBD2 might be the D (6 bases). This TCR derives from a woman between 35 and 50 years old with Graves' ophthalmopathy. The sequenced sample was blood. CDR3 nucleotide sequence: TGCAGCGTTGACCGGGACGGGGGGACCCAGTACTTC. Its translation is CSVDRDGGTQYF.